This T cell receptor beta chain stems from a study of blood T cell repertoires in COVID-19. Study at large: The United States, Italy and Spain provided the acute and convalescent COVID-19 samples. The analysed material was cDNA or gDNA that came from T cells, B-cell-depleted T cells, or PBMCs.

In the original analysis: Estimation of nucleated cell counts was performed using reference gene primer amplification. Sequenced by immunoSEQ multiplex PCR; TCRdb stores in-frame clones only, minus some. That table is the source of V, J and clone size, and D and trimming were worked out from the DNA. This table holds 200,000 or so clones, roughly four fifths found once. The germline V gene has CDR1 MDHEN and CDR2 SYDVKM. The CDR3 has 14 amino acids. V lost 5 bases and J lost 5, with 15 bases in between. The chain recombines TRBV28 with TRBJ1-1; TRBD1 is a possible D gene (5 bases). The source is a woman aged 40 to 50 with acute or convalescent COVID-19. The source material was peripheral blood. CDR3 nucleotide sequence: TGTGCCAGCAGTCCATCGGACAAGTGGACTGAAGCTTTCTTT. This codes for CASSPSDKWTEAFF.